The 18 T cell receptor beta chains listed next were all sequenced from one sample in a study of blood T cell repertoires in COVID-19. TCRdb's copy holds only in-frame clones and misses some; the assay was immunoSEQ multiplex PCR. Found here are 30,000 to 45,000 clones, more than 85% of them singletons; the top ten hold 2% to 2.5%. Sequenced input: peripheral blood. The receptors stem from a man aged 45 to 65 with active COVID-19.

This chain joins TRBV5-6 and TRBJ2-1; 7 nucleotides agree with TRBD2. From germline, CDR1 is SGHDT and CDR2 YYEEEE. V shed 1 base, J shed 15 bases, and the junction held 16 bases outside the gene matches. This CDR3 contains 15 residues. CDR3 amino acids: CASSLLVGLRGDLFF. The CDR3 DNA reads as TGTGCCAGCAGCTTGTTAGTGGGACTCCGGGGGGATCTGTTCTTC.

This rearrangement joins TRBV7-8 to TRBJ2-1, with 7 bases lining up with TRBD2. V shed 3 bases, J shed 6 bases, and the junction held 5 bases outside the gene matches. Germline CDR1 SGHVS, CDR2 FQNEAQ. This CDR3 comprises 14 residues. The DNA for the CDR3 is TGTGCCAGCAGCTTTACCATAGCGGGCAATGAGCAGTTCTTC. Translated, it gives CASSFTIAGNEQFF.

The chain uses TRBV2 and TRBJ2-5; 11 bases agree with TRBD2. This CDR3 comprises 16 residues. Germline V gene sequence: CDR1 SNHLY, CDR2 FYNNEI. Unmatched junction bases numbered 8, after V lost 6 bases and J lost 2 bases. CDR3 sequence: CASSALLAGAQETQYF. CDR3 DNA sequence: TGTGCCAGCAGCGCCCTACTAGCGGGGGCTCAAGAGACCCAGTACTTC.

The chain couples TRBV9 to TRBJ2-3; TRBD2 aligns across 12 bases. The CDR3 consists of 16 residues. Trimming at V came to 2 bases and at J to 5 bases, leaving 6 bases not matched to a gene. From germline, CDR1 is SGDLS and CDR2 YYNGEE. The CDR3 is CASSVRPSGGEDTQYF. CDR3 in DNA: TGTGCCAGCAGCGTCAGACCTAGCGGGGGGGAAGATACGCAGTATTTT.

V is TRBV28 and J is TRBJ1-2; 8 nucleotides align to TRBD1. V shed 3 bases and J 7 bases; nucleotides not matched to a gene: 7. This CDR3 has 14 residues. CDR1 MDHEN and CDR2 SYDVKM come from the germline V gene. CDR3 in amino acids: CASSFRTGQGGYTF. CDR3 DNA sequence: TGTGCCAGCAGTTTCCGGACAGGGCAAGGTGGCTACACCTTC.

J is TRBJ2-2 and V is TRBV18; TRBD1 might be the D (6 bases). This CDR3 contains 13 residues. V lost 6 bases and J lost 6, with 11 bases in between. Looked up from germline, CDR1 is KGHSH and CDR2 is LQKENI. The CDR3 is CASSQTGPGELFF. DNA of the CDR3: TGTGCCAGCTCGCAAACAGGGCCCGGGGAGCTGTTTTTT.

V is TRBV29-1 and J is TRBJ1-4; 9 bases are shared with TRBD1. This CDR3 comprises 13 residues. With V trimmed by 6 bases and J by 5 bases, 4 bases remained unmatched. Germline V lookup: CDR1 SQVTM, CDR2 ANQGSEA. The CDR3 here is CSVQGAANEKLFF. Here the CDR3 DNA reads TGCAGCGTACAGGGGGCCGCAAATGAAAAACTGTTTTTT. Based on the CDR3 plus reference TRBV29-1 and TRBJ1-4, the full variable domain is SAVISQKPSRDICQRGTSLTIQCQVDSQVTMMFWYRQQPGQSLTLIATANQGSEATYESGFVIDKFPISRPNLTFSTLTVSNMSPEDSSIYLCSVQGAANEKLFFGSGTQLSVL.

Regarding this clone: The junction departs from germline at one end; a sequencing error may be responsible. The V gene is TRBV11-2, the J gene TRBJ2-5, with no clear D. Per the germline V gene, CDR1 is SGHAT and CDR2 is FQNNGV. The CDR3 consists of 9 residues. The CDR3, as DNA: TGTGCCAGCAGCTTAGATGGCAACTTC. Amino acid sequence: CASSLDGNF.

V usage is TRBV5-6 and J usage is TRBJ1-2, with D hard to call. The CDR3 extends over 12 amino acids. V was cut by 5 bases and J by 1 base, with 6 bases left in between. Germline values: CDR1 SGHDT, CDR2 YYEEEE. Written as DNA, the CDR3 is TGTGCCAGCAGTTTTAGTAACTATGGCTACACCTTC. It specifies CASSFSNYGYTF.

The chain has TRBV29-1 and TRBJ2-5; TRBD2 aligns across 7 bases. Unmatched junction bases numbered 6, after V lost 8 bases and J lost 0 bases. The CDR3 consists of 13 residues. Germline V gives CDR1 SQVTM, CDR2 ANQGSEA. The CDR3 loop is CSSGGGNQETQYF. CDR3 DNA sequence: TGCAGCTCCGGGGGAGGGAACCAAGAGACCCAGTACTTC.

This chain uses TRBV15 with TRBJ1-5, with 7 nucleotides matching TRBD1. The CDR3 runs 14 residues. Germline trimming cut 7 bases from V and 3 bases from J; bases unmatched to any gene: 6. From germline, CDR1 is LNHNV and CDR2 YYDKDF (reference sequence). CDR3 residues: CATKEGQLNQPQHF. In DNA form, the CDR3 reads TGTGCCACCAAGGAGGGACAGCTCAATCAGCCCCAGCATTTT.

The chain employs TRBV5-6 and TRBJ1-5; D not resolved. CDR1 and CDR2 (germline): SGHDT, YYEEEE. Deletions cut 1 base from V and 0 bases from J, with 8 bases between. The CDR3 is 15 residues long. The CDR3 loop is CASSLRTGSNQPQHF. In nucleotides, the CDR3 is TGTGCCAGCAGCTTGAGAACCGGTAGCAATCAGCCCCAGCATTTT.

The chain carries TRBV1 and TRBJ2-7; no check of the table's D call, TRBD2, against the DNA was made. TRBV1 is a documented pseudogene. The CDR3 has 15 residues. In DNA, the CDR3 is TGCACCAGCAGCCAAGGCCGGGACTTCTCCTACGAGCAGTACTTC. As protein: CTSSQGRDFSYEQYF.

The chain is built from TRBV10-3 and TRBJ1-6; 7 bases match TRBD1. The CDR3 runs 14 residues. V lost 4 bases and J lost 7; bases outside the gene matches: 4. CDR1 ENHRY and CDR2 SYGVKD come from the germline V gene. The CDR3 spells CAISVQGQNSPLHF. The DNA for the CDR3 is TGTGCCATCAGTGTACAGGGGCAAAATTCACCCCTCCACTTT.

V gene TRBV12-3 or TRBV12-4 combines with J gene TRBJ1-2; D remains unclear. The CDR3 has 12 residues. V lost 8 bases and J lost 5, with 12 bases in between. CDR3 nucleotides: TGTGCCAGCCGTTCTGACACATATGGCTACACCTTC. Translation: CASRSDTYGYTF.

This clone came up once. This chain connects TRBV3-1 (or the pseudogene TRBV3-2) to TRBJ1-2; 7 nucleotides align to TRBD1. Germline assignment: CDR1 LGHDT and CDR2 YNNKEL (reference sequence). V lost 3 bases and J lost 11; bases outside the gene matches: 9. The CDR3 loop spans 13 amino acids. CDR3 amino acids: CASSHGRGVGYTF. The DNA of the CDR3 is TGTGCCAGCAGCCATGGCAGGGGGGTCGGGTACACCTTC.

The chain uses TRBV27 and TRBJ2-7; D is possibly TRBD2 (7 bases). The CDR3 contains 14 residues. Germline V lookup: CDR1 MNHEY, CDR2 SMNVEV (reference sequence). Trimming stripped 9 bases from V and 0 bases from J, with 15 bases between. This CDR3 is CARSGGQDSYEQYF. The CDR3 coding sequence is TGTGCCAGATCCGGGGGGCAGGACTCCTACGAGCAGTACTTC.

The rearrangement joins TRBV12-5 to TRBJ2-1, with TRBD2 matching over 10 bases. Germline V CDR1 and CDR2: LGHNT, FRNRAP. After removal of 5 bases from V and 5 bases from J, the junction contained 3 bases not matched to a gene. This CDR3 region has 14 residues. The DNA for the CDR3 is TGTGCTAGTGGTCCTAGCGGGGGAAACAATGAGCAGTTCTTC. Translated, it gives CASGPSGGNNEQFF. Full variable domain (remainder filled in from reference TRBV12-5 and TRBJ2-1): DARVTQTPRHKVTEMGQEVTMRCQPILGHNTVFWYRQTMMQGLELLAYFRNRAPLDDSGMPKDRFSAEMPDATLATLKIQPSEPRDSAVYFCASGPSGGNNEQFFGPGTRLTVL.